Sequencing of this T cell receptor beta chain was carried out in a study of T cells in narcolepsy. Notes on this clone: What it binds is unknown.

The data were produced by immunoSEQ multiplex PCR, yet TCRdb's version contains in-frame clones alone and is incomplete. The sample yields 36,000 or so clones, roughly nine tenths seen once. Points from the study as a whole: In some patient and control memory CD4+ samples, autoreactive clones were absent. HCRT-specific and TRIB2-specific autoreactive clonotypes appeared among same-patient CSF and blood CD4+ clonotypes.

The CDR3 covers 12 residues. CDR1 and CDR2 (germline): SGHTA, FQGNSA. V dropped 5 bases and J dropped 2 bases, with 4 bases sitting between them. Sequencing used CD45RA- memory CD4+ T cells from PBMCs. The TCR comes from a human donor with narcolepsy. The rearrangement links TRBV7-2 to TRBJ2-1; D is unclear. The CDR3 protein is CASSPTYNEQFF. The CDR3, as DNA: TGTGCCAGCAGCCCCACCTACAATGAGCAGTTCTTC.